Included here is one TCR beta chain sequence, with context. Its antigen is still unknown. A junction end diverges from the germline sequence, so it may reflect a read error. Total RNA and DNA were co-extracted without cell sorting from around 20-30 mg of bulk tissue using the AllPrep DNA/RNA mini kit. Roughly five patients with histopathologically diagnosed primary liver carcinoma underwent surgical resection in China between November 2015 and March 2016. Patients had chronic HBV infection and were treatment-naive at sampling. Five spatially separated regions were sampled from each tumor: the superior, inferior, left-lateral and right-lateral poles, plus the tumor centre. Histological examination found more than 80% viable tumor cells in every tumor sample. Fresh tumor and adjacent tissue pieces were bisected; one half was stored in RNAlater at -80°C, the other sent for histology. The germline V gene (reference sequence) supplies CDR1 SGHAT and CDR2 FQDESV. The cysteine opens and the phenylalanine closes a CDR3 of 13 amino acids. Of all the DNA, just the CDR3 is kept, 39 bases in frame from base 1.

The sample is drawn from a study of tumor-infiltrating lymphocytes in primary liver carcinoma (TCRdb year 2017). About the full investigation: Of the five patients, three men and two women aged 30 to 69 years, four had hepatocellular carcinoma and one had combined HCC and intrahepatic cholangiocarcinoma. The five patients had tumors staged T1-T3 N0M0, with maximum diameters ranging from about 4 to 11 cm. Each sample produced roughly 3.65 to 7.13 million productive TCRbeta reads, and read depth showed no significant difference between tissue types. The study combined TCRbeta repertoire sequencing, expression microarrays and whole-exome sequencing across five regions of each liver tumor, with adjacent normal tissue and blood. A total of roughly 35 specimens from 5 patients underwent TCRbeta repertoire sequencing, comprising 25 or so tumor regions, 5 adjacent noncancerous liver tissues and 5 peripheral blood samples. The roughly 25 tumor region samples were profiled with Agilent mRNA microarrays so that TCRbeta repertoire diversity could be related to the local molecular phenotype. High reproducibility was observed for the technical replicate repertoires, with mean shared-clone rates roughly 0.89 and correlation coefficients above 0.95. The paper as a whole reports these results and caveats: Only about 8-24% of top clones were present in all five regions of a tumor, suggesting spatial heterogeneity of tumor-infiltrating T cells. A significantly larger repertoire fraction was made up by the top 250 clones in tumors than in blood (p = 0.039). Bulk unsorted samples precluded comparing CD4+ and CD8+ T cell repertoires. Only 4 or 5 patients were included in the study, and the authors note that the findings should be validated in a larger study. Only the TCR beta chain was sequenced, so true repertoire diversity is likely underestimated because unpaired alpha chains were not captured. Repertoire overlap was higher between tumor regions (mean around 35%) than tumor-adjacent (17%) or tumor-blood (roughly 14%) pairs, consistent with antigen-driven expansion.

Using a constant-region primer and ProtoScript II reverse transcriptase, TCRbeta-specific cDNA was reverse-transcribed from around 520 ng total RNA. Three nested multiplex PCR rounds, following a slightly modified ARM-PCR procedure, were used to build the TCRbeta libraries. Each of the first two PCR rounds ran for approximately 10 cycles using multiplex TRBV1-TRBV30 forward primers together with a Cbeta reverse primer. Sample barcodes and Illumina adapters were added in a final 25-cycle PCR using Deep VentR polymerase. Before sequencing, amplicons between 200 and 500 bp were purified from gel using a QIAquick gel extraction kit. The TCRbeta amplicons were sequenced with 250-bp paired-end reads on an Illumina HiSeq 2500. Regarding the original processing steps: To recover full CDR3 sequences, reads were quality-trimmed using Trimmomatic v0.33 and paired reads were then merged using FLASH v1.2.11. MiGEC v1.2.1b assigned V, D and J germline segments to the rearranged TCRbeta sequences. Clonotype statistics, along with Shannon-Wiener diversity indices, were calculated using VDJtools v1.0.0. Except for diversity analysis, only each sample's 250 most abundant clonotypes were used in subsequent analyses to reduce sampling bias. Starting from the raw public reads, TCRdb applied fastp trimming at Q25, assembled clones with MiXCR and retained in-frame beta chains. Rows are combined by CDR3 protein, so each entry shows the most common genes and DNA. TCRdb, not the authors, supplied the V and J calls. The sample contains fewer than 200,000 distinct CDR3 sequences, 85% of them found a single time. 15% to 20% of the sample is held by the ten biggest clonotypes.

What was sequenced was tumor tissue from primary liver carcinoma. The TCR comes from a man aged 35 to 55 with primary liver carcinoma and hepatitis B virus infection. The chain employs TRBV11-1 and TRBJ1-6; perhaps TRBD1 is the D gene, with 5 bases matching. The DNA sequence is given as TGTGCCAACACCCGGACACTGGTTTCACGCCTCCACTTT. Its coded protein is CANTRTLVSRLHF.